These 4 T cell receptor beta chains were all obtained from the same sample, sequenced in a study of shared clonotypes between healthy human individuals. Assay used: immunoSEQ multiplex PCR; TCRdb lists only in-frame clones, some missing. Of 2.3 million or so clones in the sample, more than 85% were seen once. Sample: naive CD4+ T cells from PBMCs. As for subset: CD45RA+ positively selected. The receptors originated from a man between 18 and 29 years old in good health. Some clones in this sample may be carry-over from other donors' samples.

The J gene is TRBJ2-3, the V gene TRBV6-5, with 9 nucleotides matching TRBD1. The CDR3 runs to 15 residues. Looked up from germline, CDR1 is MNHEY and CDR2 is SVGAGI. V was pared by 6 bases and J by 5 bases, with 9 bases of the junction left unmatched. In nucleotides, the CDR3 is TGTGCCAGCAGAACAAAAGGACAGGGGAAAGATACGCAGTATTTT. Protein: CASRTKGQGKDTQYF.

This clone was found a few times. This chain links TRBV7-9 with TRBJ1-2; D is unresolved. V lost 1 base and J 8 bases, leaving 8 bases between the germline ends. The CDR3 extends over 12 amino acids. In germline, CDR1 is SEHNR, CDR2 FQNEAQ (reference sequence). The CDR3 here is CASSLGGFGYTF. The CDR3, as DNA: TGTGCCAGCAGCTTAGGCGGGTTCGGCTACACCTTC.

This chain connects TRBV7-3 to TRBJ2-7, with 7 bases matching TRBD2. The CDR3 has 15 residues. Trimming at V came to 5 bases and at J to 2 bases, leaving 9 bases not matched to a gene. From germline, CDR1 is SGHTA and CDR2 FQGTGA. The CDR3 DNA reads TGTGCCAGCAGCGCCCAAAGCGGGAAAGCCTACGAGCAGTACTTC. Its translation is CASSAQSGKAYEQYF.

The chain couples TRBV15 to TRBJ2-5; tentatively, D is TRBD1 or TRBD2 (5 bases each). Trimming shortened V by 0 bases and J by 7 bases, and 12 bases separated the two germline ends. CDR1 and CDR2 (germline): LNHNV, YYDKDF (reference sequence). The length of the CDR3 is 14 residues. CDR3 region: CATSRDPTAVTQYF. The DNA of the CDR3 is TGTGCCACCAGCAGAGACCCGACAGCGGTGACCCAGTACTTC. The full variable domain, its missing parts supplied by reference TRBV15 and TRBJ2-5, is DAMVIQNPRYQVTQFGKPVTLSCSQTLNHNVMYWYQQKSSQAPKLLFHYYDKDFNNEADTPDNFQSRRPNTSFCFLDIRSPGLGDTAMYLCATSRDPTAVTQYFGPGTRLLVL.